This TCR beta chain was documented in a study of T cells in Graves' hyperthyroidism and ophthalmopathy. Study summary: Peripheral blood was drawn at first diagnosis, prior to all treatment. Broader study findings: Most clonotypes that expanded in the thyroid above 0.001 also showed up in blood. Ophthalmopathy was told apart from stable hyperthyroidism by a 13 V-J model.

This clonotype occurred a few times. Its antigen remains unidentified. Used for diagnoses were clinical symptoms, serum thyroxine and TRAb, thyroid ultrasound and orbital computed tomography. RNA transcripts served as the template for amplifying TCR beta CDR3 regions. An initial round of RT-PCR targeting the TCR CDR3 relied on the HTBI primer set. TCRdb reprocessed the multiplex PCR reads via MiXCR and lists one record per CDR3 protein. The sample contains roughly 280,000 distinct CDR3 sequences, 15% to 20% of which appear only once. The specimen was blood. The receptor was derived from a woman in her fifties or sixties with Graves' ophthalmopathy.

As DNA, the CDR3 is TGCAGTGCTAGAACGGGCAGTAACAATGAGCAGTTCTTC. Amino acids: CSARTGSNNEQFF. This sequence joins TRBV20-1 and TRBJ2-1; D unresolved. The CDR3 is made up of 13 amino acids. Trimming removed 2 bases at V and 5 bases at J, with 10 bases between. CDR1 and CDR2 from the germline V gene are DFQATT and SNEGSKA (reference sequence).